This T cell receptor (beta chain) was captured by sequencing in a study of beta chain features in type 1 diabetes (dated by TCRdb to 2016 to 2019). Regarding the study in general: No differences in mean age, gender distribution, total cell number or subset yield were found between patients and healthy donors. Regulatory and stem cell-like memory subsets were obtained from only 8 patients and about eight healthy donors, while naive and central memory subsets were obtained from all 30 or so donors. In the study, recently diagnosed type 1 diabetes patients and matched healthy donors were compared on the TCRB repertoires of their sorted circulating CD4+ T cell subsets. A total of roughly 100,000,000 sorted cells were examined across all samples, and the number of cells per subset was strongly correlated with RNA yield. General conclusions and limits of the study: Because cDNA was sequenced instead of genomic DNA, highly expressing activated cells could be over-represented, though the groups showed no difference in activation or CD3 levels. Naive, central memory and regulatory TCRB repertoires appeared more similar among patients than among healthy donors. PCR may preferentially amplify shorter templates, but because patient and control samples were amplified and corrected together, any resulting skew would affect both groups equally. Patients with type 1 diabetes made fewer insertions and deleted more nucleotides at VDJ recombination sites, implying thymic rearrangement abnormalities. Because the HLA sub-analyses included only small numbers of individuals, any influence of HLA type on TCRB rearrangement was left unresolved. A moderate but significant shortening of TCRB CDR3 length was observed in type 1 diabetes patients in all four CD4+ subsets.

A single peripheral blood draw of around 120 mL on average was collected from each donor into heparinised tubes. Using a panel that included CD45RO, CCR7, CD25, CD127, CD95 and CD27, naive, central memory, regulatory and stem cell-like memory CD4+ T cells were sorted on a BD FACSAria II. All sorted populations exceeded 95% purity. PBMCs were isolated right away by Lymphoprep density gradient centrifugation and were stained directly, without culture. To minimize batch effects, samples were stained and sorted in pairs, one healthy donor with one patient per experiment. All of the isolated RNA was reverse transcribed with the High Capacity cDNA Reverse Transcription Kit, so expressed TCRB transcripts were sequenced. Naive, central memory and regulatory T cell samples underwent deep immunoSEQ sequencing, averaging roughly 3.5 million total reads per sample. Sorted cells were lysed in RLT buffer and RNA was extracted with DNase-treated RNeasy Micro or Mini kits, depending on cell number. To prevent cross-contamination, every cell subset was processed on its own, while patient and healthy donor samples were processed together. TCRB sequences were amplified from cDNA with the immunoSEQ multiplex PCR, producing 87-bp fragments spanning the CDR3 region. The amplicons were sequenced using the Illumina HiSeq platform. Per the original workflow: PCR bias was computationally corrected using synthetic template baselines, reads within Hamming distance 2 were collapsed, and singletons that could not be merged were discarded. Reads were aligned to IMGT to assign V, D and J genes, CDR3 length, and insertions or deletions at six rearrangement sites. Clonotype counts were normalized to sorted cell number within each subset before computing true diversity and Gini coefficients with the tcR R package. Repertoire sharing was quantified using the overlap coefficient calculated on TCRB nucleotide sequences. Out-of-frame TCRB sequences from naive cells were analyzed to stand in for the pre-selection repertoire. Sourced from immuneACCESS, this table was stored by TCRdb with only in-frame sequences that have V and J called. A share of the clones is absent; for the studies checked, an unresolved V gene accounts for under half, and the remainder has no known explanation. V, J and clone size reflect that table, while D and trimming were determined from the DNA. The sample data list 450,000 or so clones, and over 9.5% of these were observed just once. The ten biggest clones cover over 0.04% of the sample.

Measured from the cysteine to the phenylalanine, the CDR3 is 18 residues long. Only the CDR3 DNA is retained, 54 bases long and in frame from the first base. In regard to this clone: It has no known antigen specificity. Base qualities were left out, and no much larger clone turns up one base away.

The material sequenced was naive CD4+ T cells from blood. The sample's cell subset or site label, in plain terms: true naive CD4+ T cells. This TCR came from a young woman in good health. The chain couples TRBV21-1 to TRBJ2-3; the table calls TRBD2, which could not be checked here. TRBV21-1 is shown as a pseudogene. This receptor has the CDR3 CASSTHDVAGESTDTQYF. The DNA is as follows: TGTGCCAGCAGCACCCACGACGTAGCGGGGGAAAGCACAGATACGCAGTATTTT.